One sample yielded the 15 T cell receptor beta chains listed below, sequenced in a study of cytomegalovirus exposure and HLA in healthy donors. 13 Jbeta primers and 60 Vbeta primers were used for the PCR. TCRdb's table, derived via immunoSEQ multiplex PCR, lists solely in-frame clones and lacks some. This repertoire shows roughly 150,000 clones, approximately 80% found once; its top ten account for more than 1.2%. The sample was PBMCs. The origin of the receptors is a male donor in good health and CMV-seronegative.

This chain uses TRBV5-4 with TRBJ2-2, with D unresolved. V shed 4 bases and J shed 4 bases, with 14 bases lying between them. Per germline, CDR1 SGHNT and CDR2 YYREEE (reference sequence). This CDR3 spans 15 amino acids. CDR3 in amino acids: CASSGPPSGTGELFF. The CDR3, as DNA: TGTGCCAGCAGCGGGCCGCCCTCTGGCACCGGGGAGCTGTTTTTT.

Points on this clone: This specimen includes other DNA sequences encoding the same CDR3. The chain couples TRBV5-1 to TRBJ1-2, with 8 bases matching TRBD1. V shed 4 bases and J 10 bases; nucleotides not matched to a gene: 9. The V gene's germline CDR1 is SGHRS and CDR2 YFSETQ. The CDR3 is 13 amino acids. The CDR3 sequence: CASSLGQGAVYTF. CDR3 bases: TGCGCCAGCAGCCTAGGACAGGGCGCTGTCTACACCTTC.

This chain links TRBV6-1 with TRBJ2-5, with a possible D match to TRBD2 (5 bases). The J call may be wrong; the DNA end is better matched by TRBJ2-7. The CDR3 is 16 amino acids. Looked up from germline, CDR1 is MNHNS and CDR2 is SASEGT. DNA of the CDR3: TGTGCCAGCAGTGAAAGGAATACTAGGAAAGGCTACGAGCAGTACTTC. This encodes CASSERNTRKGYEQYF.

V is TRBV2 and J is TRBJ2-3, with D possibly matching TRBD1 (6 bases). V gave up 1 base and J gave up 6 bases, with 14 bases separating them. The CDR3 spans 15 residues. Germline CDR1 and CDR2: SNHLY and FYNNEI. The chain's CDR3 is CASSEGGQGLDTQYF. DNA for the CDR3: TGTGCCAGCAGTGAAGGCGGGCAGGGGCTGGATACGCAGTATTTT.

This clone was observed once. The gene calls are TRBV10-2 and TRBJ2-2; tentative D call: TRBD1 (5 bases). Germline CDR1 reads WSHSY; CDR2 reads SAAADI. The germline V and J ends were trimmed by 0 bases and 7 bases, with 6 bases remaining between them. The CDR3 is 13 amino acids. The CDR3 reads CASSESTVGELFF. DNA of the CDR3: TGCGCCAGCAGTGAGTCGACAGTCGGGGAGCTGTTTTTT.

The rearrangement joins TRBV6-1 to TRBJ2-7; D possibly corresponds to TRBD2 (5 bases). Trimming shortened V by 6 bases and J by 0 bases, and 15 bases separated the two germline ends. CDR1 MNHNS and CDR2 SASEGT come from the germline V gene. CDR3 length: 15 residues. CDR3 region: CASRPGNGNSYEQYF. CDR3 nucleotide sequence: TGTGCCAGCAGGCCGGGCAACGGGAACTCCTACGAGCAGTACTTC.

V usage is TRBV7-2 and J usage is TRBJ2-3; 8 nucleotides match TRBD2. The CDR3 loop spans 13 amino acids. Germline loops: CDR1 SGHTA, CDR2 FQGNSA. The V segment lost 5 bases and the J segment 6 bases; nucleotides outside the gene matches: 4. CDR3 sequence: CASSPLAADTQYF. In DNA form, the CDR3 reads TGTGCCAGCAGCCCACTAGCGGCGGATACGCAGTATTTT.

The gene calls are TRBV7-2 and TRBJ2-1; no firm D call. This CDR3 is built from 12 residues. Germline V gene lookup returns CDR1 SGHTA and CDR2 FQGNSA. V was pared by 5 bases and J by 7 bases, with 9 bases between. Here the CDR3 reads CASSQTWNEQFF. The CDR3, as DNA: TGTGCCAGCAGCCAAACATGGAATGAGCAGTTCTTC.

This chain connects TRBV11-2 to TRBJ2-3, with D possibly being TRBD2 (5 bases). The germline V gene encodes CDR1 SGHAT and CDR2 FQNNGV. The CDR3 consists of 16 residues. V was trimmed by 4 bases and J by 2 bases, leaving 16 bases between them. This CDR3 reads CASSSLGRSLTDTQYF. The DNA for the CDR3 is TGTGCCAGCAGCTCTCTAGGGAGATCCCTCACAGATACGCAGTATTTT.

The chain links TRBV12-5 to TRBJ2-6; TRBD2 might be the D (6 bases). Germline lookup yields CDR1 LGHNT and CDR2 FRNRAP. V gave up 5 bases and J gave up 4 bases, with 15 bases separating them. This CDR3 has 16 residues. Here the CDR3 reads CASGPSGGTGANVLTF. CDR3 nucleotides: TGTGCTAGTGGTCCCTCGGGCGGGACCGGGGCCAACGTCCTGACTTTC. The full variable domain, completed using reference TRBV12-5 and TRBJ2-6, is DARVTQTPRHKVTEMGQEVTMRCQPILGHNTVFWYRQTMMQGLELLAYFRNRAPLDDSGMPKDRFSAEMPDATLATLKIQPSEPRDSAVYFCASGPSGGTGANVLTFGAGSRLTVL.

V gene TRBV6-5 combines with J gene TRBJ2-7; 9 bases match TRBD1. The CDR3 runs 15 residues. Germline CDR1 MNHEY, CDR2 SVGAGI. V trimming: 2 bases; J trimming: 5 bases; junction bases outside the gene matches: 7. The CDR3: CASSYTGQGGNEQYF. In nucleotides, the CDR3 is TGTGCCAGCAGTTACACGGGACAGGGTGGGAACGAGCAGTACTTC.

The count of this clone is one. The chain employs TRBV6-4 and TRBJ1-1; TRBD1 matches at 10 bases. Trimming removed 6 bases from V and 0 bases from J; junction bases left unmatched: 7. Germline assignment: CDR1 MRHNA and CDR2 SNTAGT. The CDR3 is 16 amino acids. In DNA, the CDR3 is TGTGCCAGCAGGTCGGACAGGGGGATAATGAACACTGAAGCTTTCTTT. This gives the protein CASRSDRGIMNTEAFF.

The chain recombines TRBV10-3 with TRBJ2-3; D call uncertain. The CDR3 has 12 amino acids. CDR1 is ENHRY and CDR2 is SYGVKD in the germline V gene. Trimming removed 4 bases at V and 6 bases at J, with 8 bases between. The CDR3 DNA follows: TGTGCCATCAGTGGAGCATTGGATACGCAGTATTTT. Translating gives CAISGALDTQYF.

This rearrangement joins TRBV5-1 to TRBJ2-1, with 7 bases matching TRBD2. V shed 1 base, J shed 0 bases, and the junction held 7 bases outside the gene matches. The CDR3 totals 17 residues. Per the germline V gene, CDR1 is SGHRS and CDR2 is YFSETQ. For the CDR3, the DNA is TGCGCCAGCAGCTTGTATACTAGCGCGAGCTCCTACAATGAGCAGTTCTTC. This sequence encodes CASSLYTSASSYNEQFF.

The chain has TRBV7-3 and TRBJ1-1; 8 bases fit TRBD1. This CDR3 is 15 amino acids long. The germline CDR1 and CDR2 sequences are SGHTA and FQGTGA. J gave up 0 bases and V 0 bases, and 0 bases lay outside the gene matches. The CDR3 here is CASSLTGQVNTEAFF. The CDR3 DNA reads as TGTGCCAGCAGCTTAACGGGACAGGTGAACACTGAAGCTTTCTTT. Variable domain in full (rest from reference TRBV7-3 and TRBJ1-1): GAGVSQTPSNKVTEKGKYVELRCDPISGHTALYWYRQSLGQGPEFLIYFQGTGAADDSGLPNDRFFAVRPEGSVSTLKIQRTERGDSAVYLCASSLTGQVNTEAFFGQGTRLTVV.